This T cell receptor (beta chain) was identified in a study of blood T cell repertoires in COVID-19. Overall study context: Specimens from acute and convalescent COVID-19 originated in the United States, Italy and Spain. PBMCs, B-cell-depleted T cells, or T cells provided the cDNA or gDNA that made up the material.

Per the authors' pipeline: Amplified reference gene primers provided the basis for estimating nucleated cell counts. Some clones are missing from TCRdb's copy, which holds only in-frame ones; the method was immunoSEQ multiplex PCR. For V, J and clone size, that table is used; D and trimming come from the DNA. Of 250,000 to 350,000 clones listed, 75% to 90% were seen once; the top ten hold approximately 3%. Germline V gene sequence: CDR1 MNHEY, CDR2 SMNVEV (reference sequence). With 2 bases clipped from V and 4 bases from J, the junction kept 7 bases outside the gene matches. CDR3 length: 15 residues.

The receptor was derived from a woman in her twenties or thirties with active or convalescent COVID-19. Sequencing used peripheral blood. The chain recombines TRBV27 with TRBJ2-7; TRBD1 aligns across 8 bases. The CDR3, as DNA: TGTGCCAGCAGTTTAAAGCAGGGGGCTGGGTACGAGCAGTACTTC. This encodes CASSLKQGAGYEQYF.